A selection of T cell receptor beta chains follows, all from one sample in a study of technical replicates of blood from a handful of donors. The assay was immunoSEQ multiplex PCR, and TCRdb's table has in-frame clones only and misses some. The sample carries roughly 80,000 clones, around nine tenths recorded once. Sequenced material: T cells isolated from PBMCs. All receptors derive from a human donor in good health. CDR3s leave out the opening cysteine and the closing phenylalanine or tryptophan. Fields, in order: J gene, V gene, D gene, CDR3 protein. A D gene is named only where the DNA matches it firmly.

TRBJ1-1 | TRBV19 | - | ATIRQEKAF
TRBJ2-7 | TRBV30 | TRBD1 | AWSVRRDRAEQY
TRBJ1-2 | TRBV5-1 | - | ASSLAGQSNYGYT
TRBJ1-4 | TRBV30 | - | AWSPGHRNEKLF
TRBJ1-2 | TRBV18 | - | ASEPSQVAVYGYT
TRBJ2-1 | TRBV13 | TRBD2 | ASSLGGLAGLYNEQF
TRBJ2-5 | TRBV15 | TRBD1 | ATSRGQGLETQY
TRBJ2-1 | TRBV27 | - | ASSLSIEGVGEQF
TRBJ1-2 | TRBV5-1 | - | ASSPNRIPYGYT
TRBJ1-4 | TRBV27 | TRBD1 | ASSEYHPRTGDSTNEKLF
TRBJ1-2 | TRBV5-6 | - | ASSLGQGGSGYT
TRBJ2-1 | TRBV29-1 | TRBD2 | SVTGLAGGQYNEQF
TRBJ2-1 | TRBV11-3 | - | ASSPGLMNNEQF
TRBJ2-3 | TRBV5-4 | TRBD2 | ASSSTGLFTDTQY
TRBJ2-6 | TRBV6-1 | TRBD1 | ASSGRDRHSGANVLT
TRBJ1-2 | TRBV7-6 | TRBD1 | ASSVGQGYGYT
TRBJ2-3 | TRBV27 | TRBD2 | ASSLLAGVKDTQY
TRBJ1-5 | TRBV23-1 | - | ASTPGRRVIQPQH
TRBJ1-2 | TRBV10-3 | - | AIMQNGYT
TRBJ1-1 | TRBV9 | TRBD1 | ASSVATIYRTGETEAF
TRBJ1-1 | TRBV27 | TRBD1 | ASSLYRGGTEAF
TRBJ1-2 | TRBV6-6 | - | ASEGESYGYT
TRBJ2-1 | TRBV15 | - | ATSPGGSNEQF
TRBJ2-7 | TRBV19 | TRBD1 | ASKTTGVEQY
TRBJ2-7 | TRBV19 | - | ASSIGHSYEQY
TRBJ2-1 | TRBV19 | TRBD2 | ASSINSGSLDEQF
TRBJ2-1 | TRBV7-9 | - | ASSPNSIYNEQF
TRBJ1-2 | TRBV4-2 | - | ASSQDKGRDYGYT
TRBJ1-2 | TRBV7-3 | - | ASSLQGNRGYT
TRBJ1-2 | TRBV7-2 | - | AALGGEFNYGYT
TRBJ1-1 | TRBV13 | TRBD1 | ASSLGDRGYGNTEAF
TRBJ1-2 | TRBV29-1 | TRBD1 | SVVATGGSGYT
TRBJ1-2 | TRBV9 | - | ASSRGGVGNYGYT
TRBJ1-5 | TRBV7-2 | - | ASSLHYSNQPQH
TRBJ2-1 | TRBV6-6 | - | ASSYGSSYNEQF
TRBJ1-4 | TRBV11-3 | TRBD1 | ASSPSRGAKLF
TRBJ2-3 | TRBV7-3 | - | ASSKLQGGLDTQY
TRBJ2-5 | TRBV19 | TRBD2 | ASSTSGRIQETQY
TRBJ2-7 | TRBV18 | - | ASSPRSTQTYEQY
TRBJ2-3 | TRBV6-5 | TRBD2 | ASSYGTSSTDTQY
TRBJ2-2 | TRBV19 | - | ASSIVNTGELF
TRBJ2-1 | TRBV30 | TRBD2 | AWSPTSFEQF
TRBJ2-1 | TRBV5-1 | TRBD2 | ASSWTSPENEQF
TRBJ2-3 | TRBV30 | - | AWNHLAASTDTQY
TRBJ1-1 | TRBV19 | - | ASSMPPTGYTEAF
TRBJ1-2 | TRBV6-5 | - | ASSRQSLANYGYT
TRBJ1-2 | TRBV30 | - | AWSVGESYGYT
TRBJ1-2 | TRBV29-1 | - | SVELSDYGYT
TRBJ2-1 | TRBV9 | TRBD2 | ASSAGTSANEQF
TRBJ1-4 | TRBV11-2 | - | ASSSHTGNEKLF
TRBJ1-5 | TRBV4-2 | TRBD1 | ASSQENRGGMNQPQH